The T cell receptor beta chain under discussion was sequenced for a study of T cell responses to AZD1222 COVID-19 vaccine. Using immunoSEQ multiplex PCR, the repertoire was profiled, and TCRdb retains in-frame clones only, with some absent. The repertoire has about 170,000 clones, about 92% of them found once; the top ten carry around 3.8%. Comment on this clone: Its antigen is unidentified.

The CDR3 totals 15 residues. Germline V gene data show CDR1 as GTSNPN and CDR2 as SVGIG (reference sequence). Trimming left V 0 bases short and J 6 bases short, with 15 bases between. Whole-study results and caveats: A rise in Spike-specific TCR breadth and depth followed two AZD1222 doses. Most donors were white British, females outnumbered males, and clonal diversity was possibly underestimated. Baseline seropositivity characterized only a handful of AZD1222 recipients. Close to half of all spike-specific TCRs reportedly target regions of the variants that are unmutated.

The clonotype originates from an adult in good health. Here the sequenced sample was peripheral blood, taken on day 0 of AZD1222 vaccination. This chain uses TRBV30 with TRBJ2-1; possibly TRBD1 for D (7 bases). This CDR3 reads CAWSVEGALSNEQFF. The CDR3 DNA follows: TGTGCCTGGAGTGTGGAGGGGGCTCTATCCAATGAGCAGTTCTTC. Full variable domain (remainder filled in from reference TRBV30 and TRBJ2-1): SQTIHQWPATLVQPVGSPLSLECTVEGTSNPNLYWYRQAAGRGLQLLFYSVGIGQISSEVPQNLSASRPQDRQFILSSKKLLLSDSGFYLCAWSVEGALSNEQFFGPGTRLTVL.